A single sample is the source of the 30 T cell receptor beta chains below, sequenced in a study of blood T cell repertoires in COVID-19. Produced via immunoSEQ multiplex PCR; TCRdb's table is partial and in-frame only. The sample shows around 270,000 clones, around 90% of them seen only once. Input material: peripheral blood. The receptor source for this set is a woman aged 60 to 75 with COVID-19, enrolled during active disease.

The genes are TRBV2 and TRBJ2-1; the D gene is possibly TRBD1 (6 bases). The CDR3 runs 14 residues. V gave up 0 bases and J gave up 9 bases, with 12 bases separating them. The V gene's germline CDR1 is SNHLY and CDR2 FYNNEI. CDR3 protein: CASSEAGVGGEQFF. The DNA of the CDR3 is TGTGCCAGCAGTGAAGCGGGGGTAGGGGGTGAGCAGTTCTTC. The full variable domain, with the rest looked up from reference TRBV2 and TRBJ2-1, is EPEVTQTPSHQVTQMGQEVILRCVPISNHLYFYWYRQILGQKVEFLVSFYNNEISEKSEIFDDQFSVERPDGSNFTLKIRSTKLEDSAMYFCASSEAGVGGEQFFGPGTRLTVL.

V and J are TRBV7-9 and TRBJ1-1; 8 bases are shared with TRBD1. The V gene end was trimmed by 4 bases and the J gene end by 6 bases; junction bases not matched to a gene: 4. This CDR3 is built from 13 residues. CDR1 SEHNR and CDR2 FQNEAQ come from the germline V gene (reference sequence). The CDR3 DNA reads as TGTGCCAGCAGCTCCGACAGGGGCGCTGAAGCTTTCTTT. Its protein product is CASSSDRGAEAFF.

The CDR3: CASSQQGESGYEQYF. The DNA for the CDR3 is TGTGCCAGCAGTCAACAGGGGGAGTCTGGCTACGAGCAGTACTTC. The chain combines TRBV6-2 or TRBV6-3 with TRBJ2-7; 8 bases map to TRBD1. The CDR3 runs to 15 residues. Germline V gene data show CDR1 as MNHEY and CDR2 as SVGEGT. The V and J ends lost 5 bases and 3 bases, in that order; junction bases with no gene match: 9.

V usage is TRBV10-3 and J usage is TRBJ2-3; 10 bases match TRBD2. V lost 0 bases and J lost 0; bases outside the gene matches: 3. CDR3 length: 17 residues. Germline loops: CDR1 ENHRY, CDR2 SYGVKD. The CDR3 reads CAISESKLAGSTDTQYF. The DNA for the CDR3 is TGTGCCATCAGTGAGTCGAAACTAGCGGGGAGCACAGATACGCAGTATTTT.

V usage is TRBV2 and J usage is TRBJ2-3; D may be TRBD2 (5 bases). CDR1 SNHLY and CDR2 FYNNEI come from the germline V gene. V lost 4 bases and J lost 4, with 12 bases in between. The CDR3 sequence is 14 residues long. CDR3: CASSGTTSPDTQYF. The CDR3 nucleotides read TGTGCCAGCAGTGGAACCACTAGTCCAGATACGCAGTATTTT.

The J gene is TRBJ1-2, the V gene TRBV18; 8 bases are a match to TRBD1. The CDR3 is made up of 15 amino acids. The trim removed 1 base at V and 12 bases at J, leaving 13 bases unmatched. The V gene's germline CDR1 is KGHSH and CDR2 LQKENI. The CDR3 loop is CASSPLGQGPTGDTF. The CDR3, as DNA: TGTGCCAGCTCACCACTAGGACAGGGCCCGACGGGCGACACCTTC.

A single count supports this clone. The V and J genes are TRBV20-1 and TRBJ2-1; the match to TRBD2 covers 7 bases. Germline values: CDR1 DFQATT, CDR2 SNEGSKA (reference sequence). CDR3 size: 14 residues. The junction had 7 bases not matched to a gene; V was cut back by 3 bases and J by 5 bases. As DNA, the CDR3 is TGCAGTGCTAGTAAGGCGGGAGTCGACAATGAGCAGTTCTTC. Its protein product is CSASKAGVDNEQFF.

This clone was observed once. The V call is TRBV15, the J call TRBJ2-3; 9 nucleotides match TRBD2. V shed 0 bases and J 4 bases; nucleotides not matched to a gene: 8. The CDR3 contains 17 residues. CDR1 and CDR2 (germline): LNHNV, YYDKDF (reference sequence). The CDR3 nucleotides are TGTGCCACCAGCAGAGAGATTAGCGGGAGCCGCGCAGATACGCAGTATTTT. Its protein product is CATSREISGSRADTQYF.

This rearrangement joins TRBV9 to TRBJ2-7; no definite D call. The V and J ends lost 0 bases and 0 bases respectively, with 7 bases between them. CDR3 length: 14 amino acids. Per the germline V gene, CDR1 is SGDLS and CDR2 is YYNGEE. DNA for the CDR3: TGTGCCAGCAGCGTAGATCTTAACTCCTACGAGCAGTACTTC. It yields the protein CASSVDLNSYEQYF. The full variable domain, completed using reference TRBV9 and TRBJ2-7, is DSGVTQTPKHLITATGQRVTLRCSPRSGDLSVYWYQQSLDQGLQFLIQYYNGEERAKGNILERFSAQQFPDLHSELNLSSLELGDSALYFCASSVDLNSYEQYFGPGTRLTVT.

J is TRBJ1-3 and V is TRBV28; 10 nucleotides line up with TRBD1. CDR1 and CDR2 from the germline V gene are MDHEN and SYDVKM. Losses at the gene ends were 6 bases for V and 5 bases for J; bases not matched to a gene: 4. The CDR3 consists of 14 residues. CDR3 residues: CASSPTGGRNTIYF. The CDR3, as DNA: TGTGCCAGCAGCCCGACAGGGGGCCGAAACACCATATATTTT.

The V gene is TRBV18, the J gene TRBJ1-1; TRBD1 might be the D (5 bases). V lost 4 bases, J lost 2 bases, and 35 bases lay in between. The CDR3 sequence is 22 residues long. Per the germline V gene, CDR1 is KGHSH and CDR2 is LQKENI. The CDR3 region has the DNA TGTGCCAGCTCACTCATGGGGTTAGGGCAGGGAATTCTACGGAATTCAAACACTGAAGCTTTCTTT. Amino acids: CASSLMGLGQGILRNSNTEAFF.

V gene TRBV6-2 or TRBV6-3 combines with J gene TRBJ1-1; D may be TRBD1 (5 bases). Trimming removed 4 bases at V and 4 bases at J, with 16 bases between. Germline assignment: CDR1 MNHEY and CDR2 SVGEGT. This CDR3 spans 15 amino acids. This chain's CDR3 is CASSSVGGLSTEAFF. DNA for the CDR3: TGTGCCAGCAGTTCTGTTGGGGGGTTGAGCACTGAAGCTTTCTTT.

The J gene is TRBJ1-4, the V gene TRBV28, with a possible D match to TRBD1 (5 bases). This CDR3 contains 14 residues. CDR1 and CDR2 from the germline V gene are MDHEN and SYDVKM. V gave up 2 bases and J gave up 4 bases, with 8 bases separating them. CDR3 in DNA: TGTGCCAGCAGTTTACAGGGCCTTAATGAAAAACTGTTTTTT. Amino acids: CASSLQGLNEKLFF.

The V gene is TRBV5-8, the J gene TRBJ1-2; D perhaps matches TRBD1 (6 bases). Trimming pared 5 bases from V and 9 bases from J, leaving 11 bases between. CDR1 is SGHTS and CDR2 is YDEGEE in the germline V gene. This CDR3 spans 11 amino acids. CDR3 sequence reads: CASRFRGSYTF. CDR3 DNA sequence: TGTGCCAGCAGATTCAGGGGAAGCTACACCTTC.

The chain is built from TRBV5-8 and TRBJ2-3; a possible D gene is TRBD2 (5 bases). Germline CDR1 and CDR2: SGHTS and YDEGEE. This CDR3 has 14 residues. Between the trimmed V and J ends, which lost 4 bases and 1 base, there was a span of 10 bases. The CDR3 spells CASSRRTGTDTQYF. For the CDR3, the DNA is TGTGCCAGCAGCCGCCGGACTGGCACAGATACGCAGTATTTT.

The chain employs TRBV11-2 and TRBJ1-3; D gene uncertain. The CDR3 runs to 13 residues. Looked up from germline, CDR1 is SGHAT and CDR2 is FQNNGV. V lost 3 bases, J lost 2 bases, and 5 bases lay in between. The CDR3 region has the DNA TGTGCCAGCAGCTTTGGGCCTGGAAACACCATATATTTT. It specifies CASSFGPGNTIYF.

The CDR3 loop reads CASSARRLAGDHEQYF. For the CDR3, the DNA is TGTGCCAGCAGTGCCCGGAGACTAGCGGGAGACCACGAGCAGTACTTC. This sequence joins TRBV27 and TRBJ2-7; 12 bases are shared with TRBD2. The CDR3 totals 16 residues. In germline, CDR1 is MNHEY, CDR2 SMNVEV (reference sequence). With V trimmed by 5 bases and J by 5 bases, 10 bases remained unmatched.

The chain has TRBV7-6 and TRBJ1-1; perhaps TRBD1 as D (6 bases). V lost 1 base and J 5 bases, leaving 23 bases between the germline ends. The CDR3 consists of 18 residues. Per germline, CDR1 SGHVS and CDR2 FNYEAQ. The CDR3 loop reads CASSLDTGITGRATEAFF. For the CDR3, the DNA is TGTGCCAGCAGCTTAGATACGGGAATAACAGGGCGTGCGACTGAAGCTTTCTTT.

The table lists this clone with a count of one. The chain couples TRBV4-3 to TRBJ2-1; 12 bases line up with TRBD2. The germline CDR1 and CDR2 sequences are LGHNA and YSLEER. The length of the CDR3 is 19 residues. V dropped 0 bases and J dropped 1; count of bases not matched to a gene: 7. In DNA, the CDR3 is TGCGCCAGCAGCCAAGACCTCGCTAGCGGGAGGGGATCCTACAATGAGCAGTTCTTC. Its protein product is CASSQDLASGRGSYNEQFF.

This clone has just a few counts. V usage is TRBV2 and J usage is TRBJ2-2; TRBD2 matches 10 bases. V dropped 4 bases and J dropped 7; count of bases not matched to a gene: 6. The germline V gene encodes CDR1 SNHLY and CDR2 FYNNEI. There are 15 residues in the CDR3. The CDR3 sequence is CASSGGTSVIGELFF. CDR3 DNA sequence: TGTGCCAGCAGTGGGGGGACTAGCGTGATCGGGGAGCTGTTTTTT. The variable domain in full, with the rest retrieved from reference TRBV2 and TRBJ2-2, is EPEVTQTPSHQVTQMGQEVILRCVPISNHLYFYWYRQILGQKVEFLVSFYNNEISEKSEIFDDQFSVERPDGSNFTLKIRSTKLEDSAMYFCASSGGTSVIGELFFGEGSRLTVL.

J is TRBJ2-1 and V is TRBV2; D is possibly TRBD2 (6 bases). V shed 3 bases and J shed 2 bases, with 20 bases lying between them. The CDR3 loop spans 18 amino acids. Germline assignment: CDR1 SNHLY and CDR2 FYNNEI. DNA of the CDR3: TGTGCCAGCAGTGATATCGAGCTTAGCGGTGGGGCCTACAATGAGCAGTTCTTC. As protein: CASSDIELSGGAYNEQFF.

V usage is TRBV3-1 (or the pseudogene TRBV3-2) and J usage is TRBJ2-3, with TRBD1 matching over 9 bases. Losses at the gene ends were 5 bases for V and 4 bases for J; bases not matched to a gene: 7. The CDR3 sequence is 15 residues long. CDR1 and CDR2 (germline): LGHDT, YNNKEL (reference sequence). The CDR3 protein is CASSKNRGPADTQYF. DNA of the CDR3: TGTGCCAGCAGCAAAAACAGGGGGCCTGCAGATACGCAGTATTTT.

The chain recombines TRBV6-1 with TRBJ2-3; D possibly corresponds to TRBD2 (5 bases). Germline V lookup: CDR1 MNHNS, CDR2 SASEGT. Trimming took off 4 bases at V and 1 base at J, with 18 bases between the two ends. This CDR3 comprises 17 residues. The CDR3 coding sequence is TGTGCCAGCAGTGCCCGTCGGTGGGAGTGGGGCACAGATACGCAGTATTTT. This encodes CASSARRWEWGTDTQYF.

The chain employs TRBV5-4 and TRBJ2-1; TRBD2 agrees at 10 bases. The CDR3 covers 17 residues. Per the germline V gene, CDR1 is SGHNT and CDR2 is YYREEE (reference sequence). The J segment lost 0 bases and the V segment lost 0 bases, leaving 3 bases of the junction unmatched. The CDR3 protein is CASSLGLAGPSYNEQFF. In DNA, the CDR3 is TGTGCCAGCAGCTTGGGACTAGCGGGCCCCTCCTACAATGAGCAGTTCTTC. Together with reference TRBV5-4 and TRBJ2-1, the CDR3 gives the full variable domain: ETGVTQSPTHLIKTRGQQVTLRCSSQSGHNTVSWYQQALGQGPQFIFQYYREEENGRGNFPPRFSGLQFPNYSSELNVNALELDDSALYLCASSLGLAGPSYNEQFFGPGTRLTVL.

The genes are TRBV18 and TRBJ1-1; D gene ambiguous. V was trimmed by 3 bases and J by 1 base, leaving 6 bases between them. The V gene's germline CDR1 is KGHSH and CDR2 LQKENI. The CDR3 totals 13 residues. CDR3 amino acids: CASSPKQNTEAFF. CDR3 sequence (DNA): TGTGCCAGCTCACCGAAGCAGAACACTGAAGCTTTCTTT. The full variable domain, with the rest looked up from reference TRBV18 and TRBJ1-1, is NAGVMQNPRHLVRRRGQEARLRCSPMKGHSHVYWYRQLPEEGLKFMVYLQKENIIDESGMPKERFSAEFPKEGPSILRIQQVVRGDSAAYFCASSPKQNTEAFFGQGTRLTVV.

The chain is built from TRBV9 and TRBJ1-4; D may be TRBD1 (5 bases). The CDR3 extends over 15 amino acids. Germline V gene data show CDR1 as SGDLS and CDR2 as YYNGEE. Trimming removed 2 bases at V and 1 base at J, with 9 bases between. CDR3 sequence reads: CASSVSGQTNEKLFF. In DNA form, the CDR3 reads TGTGCCAGCAGCGTGTCCGGACAAACTAATGAAAAACTGTTTTTT.

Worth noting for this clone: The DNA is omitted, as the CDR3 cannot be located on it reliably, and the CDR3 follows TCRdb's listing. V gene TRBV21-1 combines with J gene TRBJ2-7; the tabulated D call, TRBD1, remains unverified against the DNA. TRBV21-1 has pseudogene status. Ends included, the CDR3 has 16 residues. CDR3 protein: CASSKVGQGNSYEQYF.

This CDR3 is CASSPPGRGLEKLFF. The CDR3 nucleotides read TGTGCCAGCTCACCACCCGGCAGGGGGCTTGAAAAACTGTTTTTT. V and J are TRBV18 and TRBJ1-4; the match to TRBD1 covers 8 bases. V lost 0 bases, J lost 7 bases, and 4 bases stayed unmatched. The germline CDR1 and CDR2 sequences are KGHSH and LQKENI. There are 15 residues in the CDR3.

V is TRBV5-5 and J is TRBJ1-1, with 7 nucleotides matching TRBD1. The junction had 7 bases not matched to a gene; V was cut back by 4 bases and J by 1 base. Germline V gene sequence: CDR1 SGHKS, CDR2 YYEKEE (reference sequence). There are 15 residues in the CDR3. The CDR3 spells CASSPYRGGNTEAFF. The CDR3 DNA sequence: TGTGCCAGCAGCCCATACAGGGGAGGGAACACTGAAGCTTTCTTT.

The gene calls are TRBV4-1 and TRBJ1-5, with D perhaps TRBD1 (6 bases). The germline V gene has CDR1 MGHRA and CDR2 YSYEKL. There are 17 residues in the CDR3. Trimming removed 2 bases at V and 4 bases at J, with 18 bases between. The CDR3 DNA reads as TGCGCCAGCAGCCAAATTCAGGGGAAGGGGCCAAATCAGCCCCAGCATTTT. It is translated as CASSQIQGKGPNQPQHF.